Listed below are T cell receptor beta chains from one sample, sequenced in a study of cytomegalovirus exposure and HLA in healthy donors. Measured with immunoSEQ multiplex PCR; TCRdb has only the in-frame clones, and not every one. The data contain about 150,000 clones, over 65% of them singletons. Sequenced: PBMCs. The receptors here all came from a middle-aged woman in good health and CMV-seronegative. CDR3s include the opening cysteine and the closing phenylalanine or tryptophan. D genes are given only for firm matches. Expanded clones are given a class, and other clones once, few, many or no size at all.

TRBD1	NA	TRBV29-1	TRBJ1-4	CSARDRGLANEKLFF	TGCAGCGCTCGGGACAGGGGGCTTGCTAATGAAAAACTGTTTTTT
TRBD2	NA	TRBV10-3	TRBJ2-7	CASGTSGPYEQYF	TGTGCCAGCGGGACTAGCGGGCCTTACGAGCAGTACTTC
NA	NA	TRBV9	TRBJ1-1	CASSVVGSKLATTEAFF	TGTGCCAGCAGCGTAGTGGGCAGTAAACTGGCTACCACTGAAGCTTTCTTT
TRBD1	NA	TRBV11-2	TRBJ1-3	CASTDRRLHSGNTIYF	TGTGCCAGCACGGACAGGCGTCTACATTCTGGAAACACCATATATTTT
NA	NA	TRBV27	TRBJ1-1	CASSYGYGDLGPEAFF	TGTGCCAGCAGTTATGGTTACGGGGATTTGGGTCCTGAAGCTTTCTTT
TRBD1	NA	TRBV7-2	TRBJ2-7	CASSSKGAGRSYEQYF	TGTGCCAGCAGCAGCAAGGGGGCAGGCCGCTCCTACGAGCAGTACTTC
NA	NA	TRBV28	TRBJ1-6	CASSLAGNSPLHF	TGTGCCAGCAGTTTAGCAGGGAATTCACCCCTCCACTTT
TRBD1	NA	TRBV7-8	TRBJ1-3	CASRPRTGFGNTIYF	TGTGCCAGCAGGCCCCGGACAGGGTTCGGAAACACCATATATTTT
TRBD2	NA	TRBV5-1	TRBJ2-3	CASSLRLAGPFTDTQYF	TGCGCCAGCAGCTTGCGGCTAGCGGGGCCATTCACAGATACGCAGTATTTT
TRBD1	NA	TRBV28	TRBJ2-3	CASSQQGAGTDTQYF	TGTGCCAGCAGCCAACAGGGGGCAGGGACAGATACGCAGTATTTT
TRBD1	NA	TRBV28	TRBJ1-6	CASSPHPGQGLIAYNSPLHF	TGTGCCAGCAGCCCCCACCCGGGACAGGGACTTATCGCCTATAATTCACCCCTCCACTTT
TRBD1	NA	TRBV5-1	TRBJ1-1	CASSFTGTGDTEAFF	TGCGCCAGCAGCTTCACCGGGACAGGGGACACTGAAGCTTTCTTT
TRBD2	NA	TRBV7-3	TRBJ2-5	CASSLIHGGSETQYF	TGTGCCAGCAGCTTAATTCACGGGGGGAGTGAGACCCAGTACTTC
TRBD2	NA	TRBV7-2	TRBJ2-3	CASSHRSGGRTDTQYF	TGTGCCAGCAGTCACCGTAGCGGGGGAAGGACAGATACGCAGTATTTT
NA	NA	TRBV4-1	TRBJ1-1	CASSQEDRSHTEAFF	TGCGCCAGCAGCCAAGAAGACAGGTCACACACTGAAGCTTTCTTT
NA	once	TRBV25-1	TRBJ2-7	CASSDRPAYEQYF	TGTGCCAGCAGTGACAGGCCCGCCTACGAGCAGTACTTC
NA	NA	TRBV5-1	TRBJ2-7	CASSFEEGASYEQYF	TGCGCCAGCAGCTTTGAGGAGGGGGCATCCTACGAGCAGTACTTC
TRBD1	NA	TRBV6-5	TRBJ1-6	CASSYASRQGNSPLHF	TGTGCCAGCAGTTACGCCTCCCGACAGGGGAACTCACCCCTCCACTTT
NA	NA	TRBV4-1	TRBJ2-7	CASSQGFIQGDYEQYF	TGCGCCAGCAGCCAAGGTTTTATCCAAGGAGACTACGAGCAGTACTTC
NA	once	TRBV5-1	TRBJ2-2	CATQTGTVFYTGELFF	TGCGCTACCCAAACAGGGACGGTCTTTTACACCGGGGAGCTGTTTTTT
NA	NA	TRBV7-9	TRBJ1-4	CASSFRTATNEKLFF	TGTGCCAGCAGCTTTAGAACTGCAACTAATGAAAAACTGTTTTTT
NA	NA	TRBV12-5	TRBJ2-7	CASGPGGSSYEQYF	TGTGCTAGTGGCCCTGGGGGCAGCTCCTACGAGCAGTACTTC
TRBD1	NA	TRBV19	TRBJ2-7	CASSTPGQGQRRRTYEQYF	TGTGCCAGTAGTACCCCCGGACAGGGTCAGAGAAGAAGAACCTACGAGCAGTACTTC
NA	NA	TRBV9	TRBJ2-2	CASCPEGEAGAGELFF	TGTGCCAGCTGCCCAGAGGGTGAGGCCGGGGCCGGGGAGCTGTTTTTT
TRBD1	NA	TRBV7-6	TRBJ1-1	CASSLASGQGGTEAFF	TGTGCCAGCAGCTTAGCGTCAGGACAGGGAGGAACTGAAGCTTTCTTT
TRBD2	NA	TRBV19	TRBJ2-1	CASSHPISGYSYNEQFF	TGTGCCAGTAGTCATCCTATTAGCGGGTACTCCTACAATGAGCAGTTCTTC
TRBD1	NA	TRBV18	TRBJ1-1	CASSPGTGNEAFF	TGTGCCAGCTCACCAGGGACAGGGAACGAAGCTTTCTTT
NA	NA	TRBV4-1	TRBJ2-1	CASSQGSRHNEQFF	TGCGCCAGCAGCCAAGGAAGCAGGCACAATGAGCAGTTCTTC
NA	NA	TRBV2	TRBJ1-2	CASSRVTNYGYTF	TGTGCCAGCAGTCGAGTTACTAACTATGGCTACACCTTC
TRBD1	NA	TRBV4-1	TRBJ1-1	CASVTGTEGNTEAFF	TGCGCCAGCGTGACAGGGACGGAGGGGAACACTGAAGCTTTCTTT
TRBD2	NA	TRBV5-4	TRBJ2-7	CASSPGASGGSYEQYF	TGTGCCAGCAGTCCGGGTGCCAGCGGGGGATCCTACGAGCAGTACTTC
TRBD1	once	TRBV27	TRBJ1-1	CASSFRQGFPPRTEAFF	TGTGCCAGCAGTTTCCGACAGGGTTTCCCCCCAAGGACTGAAGCTTTCTTT
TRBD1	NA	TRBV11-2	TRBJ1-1	CASSSHSSGGLTEAFF	TGTGCCAGCAGCTCCCATTCATCAGGGGGCCTCACTGAAGCTTTCTTT
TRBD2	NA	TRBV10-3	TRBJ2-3	CAILSGASGGSTDTQYF	TGTGCCATCCTCTCAGGGGCTAGCGGGGGGTCCACAGATACGCAGTATTTT
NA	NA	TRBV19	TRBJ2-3	CASSIGPGADTQYF	TGTGCCAGTAGTATTGGCCCGGGAGCAGATACGCAGTATTTT
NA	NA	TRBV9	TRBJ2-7	CASSVEPGSPYEQYF	TGTGCCAGCAGCGTAGAGCCAGGGTCCCCCTACGAGCAGTACTTC